Shown below are 20 T cell receptor beta chains from a single sample sequenced in a study of cytomegalovirus exposure and HLA in healthy donors. PCR involved 60 Vbeta and 13 Jbeta primers. This table comes from immunoSEQ multiplex PCR, and its TCRdb copy is limited to in-frame clones, with some not included. Altogether about 130,000 clones are present, around 70% being singletons, with the ten largest covering under 2.5%. Sample: PBMCs. The receptors shown here come from a woman in her fifties or sixties in good health and CMV-seropositive.

The rearrangement joins TRBV7-3 to TRBJ2-1, with 7 nucleotides matching TRBD2. Trimming took 5 bases from V and 1 from J; bases not matched to a gene: 8. Germline V CDR1 and CDR2: SGHTA, FQGTGA. This CDR3 has 16 residues. This CDR3 is CASSTTGTMSYNEQFF. The CDR3 DNA is TGTGCCAGCAGCACCACCGGGACTATGTCCTACAATGAGCAGTTCTTC.

This chain joins TRBV5-1 and TRBJ1-3, with TRBD1 as a possible D gene (5 bases). The V gene's germline CDR1 is SGHRS and CDR2 YFSETQ. The CDR3 length is 14 residues. The V end was cut by 0 bases, the J end by 2 bases, with 6 bases between. The CDR3 DNA reads TGCGCCAGCAGCTTGGCAGGGACTGGAAACACCATATATTTT. Protein product: CASSLAGTGNTIYF.

The rearrangement joins TRBV19 to TRBJ2-1, with TRBD1 matching over 10 bases. Germline lookup yields CDR1 LNHDA and CDR2 SQIVND (reference sequence). The CDR3 spans 17 residues. The trim removed 6 bases at V and 6 bases at J, leaving 14 bases unmatched. The CDR3 sequence: CASRHRKGTGDTNEQFF. DNA for the CDR3: TGTGCCAGTAGACACAGGAAGGGGACAGGGGACACCAATGAGCAGTTCTTC. The entire variable domain, with the rest obtained from reference TRBV19 and TRBJ2-1, is as follows: DGGITQSPKYLFRKEGQNVTLSCEQNLNHDAMYWYRQDPGQGLRLIYYSQIVNDFQKGDIAEGYSVSREKKESFPLTVTSAQKNPTAFYLCASRHRKGTGDTNEQFFGPGTRLTVL.

The V and J genes are TRBV7-3 and TRBJ2-2; 8 bases fit TRBD2. V gave up 5 bases and J gave up 5 bases; unmatched junction bases: 10. The CDR3 totals 16 residues. The germline CDR1 and CDR2 sequences are SGHTA and FQGTGA. The CDR3 protein is CASSLNPGLVTGELFF. The CDR3 coding sequence is TGTGCCAGCAGCCTAAACCCGGGACTAGTTACCGGGGAGCTGTTTTTT.

V usage is TRBV10-2 and J usage is TRBJ1-1; no clear D gene. The CDR3 consists of 12 residues. CDR1 is WSHSY, CDR2 SAAADI, per germline. Deletions cut 6 bases from V and 7 bases from J, with 12 bases between. This chain's CDR3 is CASSHGVVEAFF. CDR3 coding DNA: TGCGCCAGCAGCCACGGGGTCGTTGAAGCTTTCTTT.

V and J are TRBV7-3 and TRBJ2-2; a possible D gene is TRBD2 (7 bases). The CDR3 runs to 16 residues. With 5 bases removed from V and 6 bases from J, the gap between germline ends came to 19 bases. Germline V gives CDR1 SGHTA, CDR2 FQGTGA. CDR3 nucleotides: TGTGCCAGCAGCCCCCGACGGGGAGGGGGAGCCGGGGAGCTGTTTTTT. This sequence encodes CASSPRRGGGAGELFF. The full variable domain, with the rest looked up from reference TRBV7-3 and TRBJ2-2, is GAGVSQTPSNKVTEKGKYVELRCDPISGHTALYWYRQSLGQGPEFLIYFQGTGAADDSGLPNDRFFAVRPEGSVSTLKIQRTERGDSAVYLCASSPRRGGGAGELFFGEGSRLTVL.

This chain connects TRBV6-5 to TRBJ1-3; D possibly corresponds to TRBD1 (5 bases). The germline V gene has CDR1 MNHEY and CDR2 SVGAGI. The V and J ends lost 8 bases and 3 bases respectively, with 11 bases between them. There are 13 residues in the CDR3. In DNA form, the CDR3 reads TGTGCCAGCTACCGGGGGTATGGAAACACCATATATTTT. Translated, it gives CASYRGYGNTIYF.

The chain is built from TRBV6-5 and TRBJ1-3, with D hard to call. Germline loops: CDR1 MNHEY, CDR2 SVGAGI. The CDR3 sequence is 11 residues long. Trimming pared 4 bases from V and 4 bases from J, leaving 2 bases between. The CDR3 here is CASSLGNTIYF. The CDR3 nucleotides read TGTGCCAGCAGTTTAGGAAACACCATATATTTT.

CDR3 in amino acids: CASSPAVGLGTEAFF. The CDR3 DNA sequence: TGTGCCAGCAGCCCCGCGGTGGGGCTGGGAACTGAAGCTTTCTTT. The rearrangement links TRBV9 to TRBJ1-1; D is possibly TRBD1 (5 bases). CDR1 SGDLS and CDR2 YYNGEE come from the germline V gene. Trimming removed 4 bases at V and 5 bases at J, with 18 bases between. CDR3 length: 15 residues. The full variable domain, with the rest looked up from reference TRBV9 and TRBJ1-1, is DSGVTQTPKHLITATGQRVTLRCSPRSGDLSVYWYQQSLDQGLQFLIQYYNGEERAKGNILERFSAQQFPDLHSELNLSSLELGDSALYFCASSPAVGLGTEAFFGQGTRLTVV.

With regard to this clone: The sample holds other DNA sequences that translate to the same CDR3. The V gene is TRBV5-1, the J gene TRBJ1-3; no clear D. Deletions cut 3 bases from V and 2 bases from J, with 9 bases between. CDR1 and CDR2 from the germline V gene are SGHRS and YFSETQ. This CDR3 spans 14 amino acids. The CDR3 DNA reads as TGCGCCAGCAGCTCCGGCGGCACTGGAAACACCATATATTTT. This encodes CASSSGGTGNTIYF.

The chain uses TRBV11-3 and TRBJ1-2; maybe TRBD1 (5 bases). The V gene's germline CDR1 is SGHNT and CDR2 YENEEA. CDR3 size: 15 residues. The ends were cut back, 8 bases at V and 0 bases at J, with 16 bases in the middle. This CDR3 is CASPGLMLANYGYTF. Written as DNA, the CDR3 is TGTGCCAGCCCGGGACTTATGTTAGCTAACTATGGCTACACCTTC.

This sequence joins TRBV28 and TRBJ2-7; 15 positions match TRBD2. Germline V gene lookup returns CDR1 MDHEN and CDR2 SYDVKM. The V segment lost 6 bases and the J segment 7 bases; nucleotides outside the gene matches: 10. The CDR3 is 16 residues long. The CDR3 here is CASSRRPGLAGGEQYF. The CDR3 bases are TGTGCCAGCAGCCGACGCCCGGGACTAGCGGGAGGAGAGCAGTACTTC.

The chain combines TRBV9 with TRBJ1-1; a possible D gene is TRBD1 (5 bases). Germline V CDR1 and CDR2: SGDLS, YYNGEE. Trimming took 0 bases from V and 10 from J, leaving 19 bases between them. The CDR3 extends over 15 amino acids. CDR3 in DNA: TGTGCCAGCAGCGTAGATCCCGAACCCTCGGGGGGAGCTTTCTTT. Translated, it gives CASSVDPEPSGGAFF.

The CDR3 sequence is CASSLTPRVGGAGYTF. The CDR3 DNA is TGTGCCAGCAGCTTAACGCCCCGGGTCGGAGGGGCTGGCTACACCTTC. The gene calls are TRBV7-3 and TRBJ1-2; possibly TRBD1 for D (5 bases). Trimming left V 0 bases short and J 7 bases short, with 18 bases between. CDR3 length: 16 amino acids. Germline V gene data show CDR1 as SGHTA and CDR2 as FQGTGA.

The chain recombines TRBV5-4 with TRBJ1-4, with TRBD1 as a possible D gene (5 bases). CDR1 SGHNT and CDR2 YYREEE come from the germline V gene (reference sequence). V lost 4 bases to trimming and J lost 3 bases, with 16 bases between them. The CDR3 has 16 residues. CDR3 DNA sequence: TGTGCCAGCAGCGTGGTAGGGGCGGGGGCTAATGAAAAACTGTTTTTT. Protein product: CASSVVGAGANEKLFF.

The rearrangement joins TRBV2 to TRBJ2-7, with D unclear. Germline V gene data show CDR1 as SNHLY and CDR2 as FYNNEI. V dropped 1 base and J dropped 3 bases, with 7 bases sitting between them. CDR3 length: 13 amino acids. The CDR3 sequence is CASSEGPLYEQYF. CDR3 DNA sequence: TGTGCCAGCAGTGAAGGGCCTCTCTACGAGCAGTACTTC. Looking up the rest from reference TRBV2 and TRBJ2-7 gives the full variable domain: EPEVTQTPSHQVTQMGQEVILRCVPISNHLYFYWYRQILGQKVEFLVSFYNNEISEKSEIFDDQFSVERPDGSNFTLKIRSTKLEDSAMYFCASSEGPLYEQYFGPGTRLTVT.

This clone showed up just a few times. The chain employs TRBV7-9 and TRBJ2-3; 10 bases line up with TRBD2. With V trimmed by 5 bases and J by 0 bases, 8 bases remained unmatched. CDR1 is SEHNR, CDR2 FQNEAQ, per germline (reference sequence). The CDR3 extends over 17 amino acids. As DNA, the CDR3 is TGTGCCAGCAGCACGCCGACTAGCGGGTATAGCACAGATACGCAGTATTTT. Translated: CASSTPTSGYSTDTQYF. Combining the CDR3 with reference TRBV7-9 and TRBJ2-3 gives the whole variable domain DTGVSQNPRHKITKRGQNVTFRCDPISEHNRLYWYRQTLGQGPEFLTYFQNEAQLEKSRLLSDRFSAERPKGSFSTLEIQRTEQGDSAMYLCASSTPTSGYSTDTQYFGPGTRLTVL.

This sequence joins TRBV6-5 and TRBJ2-1, with 7 bases aligning to TRBD2. The length of the CDR3 is 15 residues. J lost 9 bases, V lost 6 bases, and 14 bases had no gene match. CDR1 and CDR2 (germline): MNHEY, SVGAGI. CDR3 sequence reads: CASRIGGSDRSEQFF. As DNA, the CDR3 is TGTGCCAGCAGAATCGGCGGGAGTGATCGGAGTGAGCAGTTCTTC.

The chain joins TRBV5-1 to TRBJ1-2; TRBD1 matches at 8 bases. J gave up 4 bases and V 4 bases, and 6 bases lay outside the gene matches. The V gene's germline CDR1 is SGHRS and CDR2 YFSETQ. The CDR3 is 14 amino acids. CDR3 sequence (DNA): TGCGCCAGCAGCCAGACAGGGGAGGGCTATGGCTACACCTTC. Its translation: CASSQTGEGYGYTF. Variable domain in full (rest from reference TRBV5-1 and TRBJ1-2): KAGVTQTPRYLIKTRGQQVTLSCSPISGHRSVSWYQQTPGQGLQFLFEYFSETQRNKGNFPGRFSGRQFSNSRSEMNVSTLELGDSALYLCASSQTGEGYGYTFGSGTRLTVV.

A single count supports this clone. The chain recombines TRBV4-1 with TRBJ1-4; no clear D. Germline loops: CDR1 MGHRA, CDR2 YSYEKL. V lost 0 bases, J lost 4 bases, and 9 bases lay in between. CDR3 length: 15 residues. The CDR3 DNA sequence: TGCGCCAGCAGCCAAGATTGGGCTATTAATGAAAAACTGTTTTTT. Its protein product is CASSQDWAINEKLFF.